This T cell receptor (beta chain) was retrieved from a study of blood T cell repertoires in COVID-19. Overall study context: PBMCs, B-cell-depleted T cells, or T cells provided the cDNA or gDNA that made up the material.

Original methodology: Estimated nucleated cell counts came from reference gene primer amplification. The method was immunoSEQ multiplex PCR; TCRdb's version includes in-frame clones alone and lacks a portion of them. Clonal size and the V and J genes are those of that table, whereas D and trimming came from the DNA. The table records under 150,000 clones, about three quarters of them present only once. Between the trimmed V and J ends, which lost 7 bases and 1 base, there was a span of 14 bases. CDR3 length: 15 amino acids. Germline V lookup: CDR1 SNHLY, CDR2 FYNNEI. The receptor was isolated from an older woman with acute or convalescent COVID-19. Input material: peripheral blood. The chain employs TRBV2 and TRBJ1-5; D is perhaps TRBD1 (5 bases). Written as DNA, the CDR3 is TGTGCCAGCAAAGGGGCGGGGAAGAGCAATCAGCCCCAGCATTTT. Its translation: CASKGAGKSNQPQHF. The full variable domain, rest sourced from reference TRBV2 and TRBJ1-5, is EPEVTQTPSHQVTQMGQEVILRCVPISNHLYFYWYRQILGQKVEFLVSFYNNEISEKSEIFDDQFSVERPDGSNFTLKIRSTKLEDSAMYFCASKGAGKSNQPQHFGDGTRLSIL.